This is a list of T cell receptor beta chains from one sample in a study of T cells in Graves' hyperthyroidism and ophthalmopathy. In TCRdb, the multiplex PCR reads were re-called with MiXCR into one record per CDR3 protein. This sample has around 300,000 distinct CDR3 sequences, with over 11% found just once. Sequences were obtained from blood. Receptors originate from a woman in her 30s with Graves' hyperthyroidism. Each CDR3 is given with its conserved first and last residue. Each record gives: V gene, J gene, CDR3 protein.

v_gene: TRBV7-3
j_gene: TRBJ2-3
CDR3aa: CASSLMGGRGTDTQYF

v_gene: TRBV7-6
j_gene: TRBJ1-5
CDR3aa: CASSLVRPQHF

v_gene: TRBV18
j_gene: TRBJ2-4
CDR3aa: CASSLVGDFVIAKNIQYF

v_gene: TRBV7-9
j_gene: TRBJ2-7
CDR3aa: CASTLPGYSYEQYF

v_gene: TRBV6-1
j_gene: TRBJ1-3
CDR3aa: CASTLLTGLGNTIYF

v_gene: TRBV20-1
j_gene: TRBJ2-5
CDR3aa: CSAPTLAGPQETQYF

v_gene: TRBV28
j_gene: TRBJ2-1
CDR3aa: CASRLGGGTYNEQFF

v_gene: TRBV27
j_gene: TRBJ1-1
CDR3aa: CASSGTGGTEAFF

v_gene: TRBV14
j_gene: TRBJ1-6
CDR3aa: CASRPDRGTPLHF

v_gene: TRBV20-1
j_gene: TRBJ2-7
CDR3aa: CSARDLLMGSRSSYEQYF

v_gene: TRBV15
j_gene: TRBJ2-1
CDR3aa: CATSRDQGSSYNEQFF

v_gene: TRBV9
j_gene: TRBJ2-1
CDR3aa: CASSTVQAGEQFF

v_gene: TRBV29-1
j_gene: TRBJ2-1
CDR3aa: CSVGLAGHNEQFF

v_gene: TRBV12-3/TRBV12-4
j_gene: TRBJ2-4
CDR3aa: CASSPGGIAKNIQYF

v_gene: TRBV7-8
j_gene: TRBJ1-5
CDR3aa: CASSPINHSNQPQHF

v_gene: TRBV5-1
j_gene: TRBJ2-1
CDR3aa: CASSLASTGKDEQFF

v_gene: TRBV28
j_gene: TRBJ1-5
CDR3aa: CASNTRTGRDQPQHF

v_gene: TRBV19
j_gene: TRBJ2-1
CDR3aa: CASRPETRSYNEQFF

v_gene: TRBV28
j_gene: TRBJ2-4
CDR3aa: CASRTRRGLAGVQYF

v_gene: TRBV3-1
j_gene: TRBJ1-3
CDR3aa: CASSQSIGPGGNTIYF

v_gene: TRBV29-1
j_gene: TRBJ2-5
CDR3aa: CTAASPGGQETQYF

v_gene: TRBV3-1
j_gene: TRBJ1-1
CDR3aa: CASSQAVLAMNTEAFF

v_gene: TRBV20-1
j_gene: TRBJ1-3
CDR3aa: CSARGPQGAGNTIYF

v_gene: TRBV30
j_gene: TRBJ2-1
CDR3aa: CAWSGEPNNEQFF

v_gene: TRBV20-1
j_gene: TRBJ2-2
CDR3aa: CSARAPGLATGELFF

v_gene: TRBV20-1
j_gene: TRBJ2-5
CDR3aa: CSADRWETQYF

v_gene: TRBV10-3
j_gene: TRBJ2-5
CDR3aa: CAIITRPRYF

v_gene: TRBV7-3
j_gene: TRBJ2-1
CDR3aa: CASSYGVGTSGFKEFF

v_gene: TRBV12-3/TRBV12-4
j_gene: TRBJ1-5
CDR3aa: CASLWGNSNQPQHF

v_gene: TRBV19
j_gene: TRBJ1-5
CDR3aa: CASRADGVRNQPQHF

v_gene: TRBV20-1
j_gene: TRBJ1-5
CDR3aa: CSANVGGNQPQHF

v_gene: TRBV12-3/TRBV12-4
j_gene: TRBJ1-2
CDR3aa: CASSFSATPYGYTF

v_gene: TRBV30
j_gene: TRBJ2-1
CDR3aa: CAWSSGTGINEQFF

v_gene: TRBV6-1
j_gene: TRBJ2-3
CDR3aa: CASSFHPGQGKLAGISTDTQYF

v_gene: TRBV3-1
j_gene: TRBJ2-5
CDR3aa: CASSPSRDLLVPHF

v_gene: TRBV7-6
j_gene: TRBJ2-2
CDR3aa: CASSTRRGRARELFF

v_gene: TRBV25-1
j_gene: TRBJ2-2
CDR3aa: CASGPLYGELFF

v_gene: TRBV7-2
j_gene: TRBJ2-5
CDR3aa: CASSLSGAGGETQYF

v_gene: TRBV10-2
j_gene: TRBJ1-3
CDR3aa: CASGQGAGGNTIYF

v_gene: TRBV14
j_gene: TRBJ2-1
CDR3aa: CASSRPSGTSGRADPHYNEQFF

v_gene: TRBV20-1
j_gene: TRBJ2-5
CDR3aa: CSARRPPITQYF

v_gene: TRBV15
j_gene: TRBJ2-2
CDR3aa: CATSASRRDGELFF

v_gene: TRBV4-3
j_gene: TRBJ1-1
CDR3aa: CASSQDGRGATEAFF

v_gene: TRBV30
j_gene: TRBJ2-3
CDR3aa: CAWTRVGTDTQYF

v_gene: TRBV20-1
j_gene: TRBJ2-1
CDR3aa: CSARDRLAGVNEQFF

v_gene: TRBV18
j_gene: TRBJ1-6
CDR3aa: CASSPRPGGTSPLHF

v_gene: TRBV2
j_gene: TRBJ2-5
CDR3aa: CASSGEETQYF

v_gene: TRBV28
j_gene: TRBJ2-1
CDR3aa: CASSPSDRNNEQFF

v_gene: TRBV13
j_gene: TRBJ2-2
CDR3aa: CASSFTAGGDTGELFF

v_gene: TRBV30
j_gene: TRBJ2-7
CDR3aa: CAWTSRTRSGEQYF

v_gene: TRBV2
j_gene: TRBJ2-1
CDR3aa: CASSDRSGRGAPYNEQFF

v_gene: TRBV20-1
j_gene: TRBJ2-2
CDR3aa: CSASSGTGRRGTGELFF

v_gene: TRBV29-1
j_gene: TRBJ1-2
CDR3aa: CSSSGRAGGYTF

v_gene: TRBV28
j_gene: TRBJ2-7
CDR3aa: CASSLGVGPEQYF

v_gene: TRBV7-2
j_gene: TRBJ2-1
CDR3aa: CASSITSQNEQFF

v_gene: TRBV27
j_gene: TRBJ2-3
CDR3aa: CASSLIGAADTQYF

v_gene: TRBV12-3/TRBV12-4
j_gene: TRBJ2-1
CDR3aa: CASSLGTGAYNEQFF